The following is a T cell receptor beta chain sequence with its context. Its antigen has not been determined. The input lacks base qualities; no much larger clone sits a single base away. The data were obtained in a study of PD-1 blockade in classical Hodgkin lymphoma (dated by TCRdb to 2018 to 2020). In the study overall: The study used TCR beta sequencing and CyTOF to define a peripheral blood immune signature of response to PD-1 blockade in classical Hodgkin lymphoma. Broader findings and caveats from the paper: Newly diagnosed patients were reported to have lower baseline TCR diversity than healthy donors, and relapsed/refractory patients were reported to have lower baseline TCR diversity still. Only a single clinical trial cohort was studied, and what caused the repertoire differences, possibly disease activity or prior therapy, remained undefined.

Per the publication, the time point label means: newly diagnosed, previously untreated cHL patient sample. Using a Miltenyi CD8+ T cell isolation kit, CD8+ T cells were purified from thawed PBMCs through magnetic negative selection. To serve as a comparison group for the relapsed/refractory trial patients, PBMCs were sequenced from patients with newly diagnosed, previously untreated classical Hodgkin lymphoma. Peripheral blood was collected in 8 mL Vacutainer Cell Preparation Tubes, from which PBMCs were isolated by centrifugation and then cryopreserved. Purified CD4+ and CD8+ fractions were generated only in cases for which an additional PBMC sample was available. Magnetically labelled cells were removed on LS columns in a quadroMACS separator, and the flow-through was retained as the purified fraction. CDR1 and CDR2 are drawn from the germline V gene: SGHVS, FQNEAQ. V lost 2 bases and J lost 2 bases; the stretch between them is 12 bases long. The CDR3 starts with the cysteine, ends with the phenylalanine, and has 15 residues. Of the read, only the CDR3 DNA is kept; its 45 bases are in frame from base 1.

The Qiagen DNeasy kit was used to extract genomic DNA from unsorted PBMCs and from the negatively selected CD4+ and CD8+ fractions. TCR beta CDR3 regions were amplified by immunoSEQ multiplex PCR using primers annealing to V and J segments. A synthetic immune receptor repertoire was used to minimize amplification bias, and any remaining bias was removed computationally after sequencing. The authors processed their data as follows. Repertoire diversity was quantified as the Shannon entropy index using custom Python scripts. The unsorted, CD4+ and CD8+ repertoires were each analyzed separately, with the exception of combined analyses, where CD4+ and CD8+ sequences were merged in silico. Drawn from immuneACCESS, this table holds only the in-frame rearrangements with V and J called that TCRdb kept. Clones are partly lost; checked studies trace under half to an unresolved V gene and leave the rest unexplained. From that table come the V and J calls and clone size; the DNA was used to work out D and trimming. The sample yields approximately 10,000 clones; about nine tenths were counted once. In total, the top ten clones hold 14% to 15% of the sample.

The TCR comes from a human donor with classical Hodgkin lymphoma. Sequencing input: CD8+ T cells from blood. The V and J segments used are TRBV7-8 and TRBJ1-1; confidence is insufficient to name the D gene. The bases read TGTGCCAGCAGCTTATGGGTGACGCCAAACACTGAAGCTTTCTTT. Protein translation: CASSLWVTPNTEAFF.